These 27 T cell receptor beta chains were all obtained from the same sample, sequenced in a study of cytomegalovirus exposure and HLA in healthy donors. PCR used 60 Vbeta primers and 13 Jbeta primers. The repertoire was sequenced with immunoSEQ multiplex PCR; TCRdb's copy has only in-frame clones and lacks some. The sample includes around 170,000 clones, 65% to 85% seen only once; the top ten take about 1.3%. Sequenced material: PBMCs. Receptor source: a girl aged 5-17 years in good health and CMV-seropositive.

This clone was detected a few times. This chain joins TRBV7-9 and TRBJ2-7; 11 bases match TRBD2. CDR1 is SEHNR, CDR2 FQNEAQ, per germline (reference sequence). This CDR3 region has 15 residues. J was trimmed by 3 bases and V by 1 base; bases with no gene match: 2. For the CDR3, the DNA is TGTGCCAGCAGCTTAGAACTAGCGGGAGTCTACGAGCAGTACTTC. Translation: CASSLELAGVYEQYF.

V and J are TRBV7-3 and TRBJ2-2, with TRBD1 matching over 11 bases. With 3 bases clipped from V and 5 bases from J, the junction kept 5 bases outside the gene matches. This CDR3 is built from 16 residues. From germline, CDR1 is SGHTA and CDR2 FQGTGA. The CDR3 bases are TGTGCCAGCAGCTTCGCCGGGACAGGGGGAACCGGGGAGCTGTTTTTT. It translates to CASSFAGTGGTGELFF.

V is TRBV19 and J is TRBJ2-1; D might be TRBD1 (6 bases). V lost 4 bases, J lost 7 bases, and 14 bases lay in between. This CDR3 region has 14 residues. Germline lookup yields CDR1 LNHDA and CDR2 SQIVND (reference sequence). The CDR3 loop reads CASSTSWTANEQFF. The CDR3 region has the DNA TGTGCCAGTAGTACCTCCTGGACAGCTAATGAGCAGTTCTTC. The full variable domain, its missing parts supplied by reference TRBV19 and TRBJ2-1, is DGGITQSPKYLFRKEGQNVTLSCEQNLNHDAMYWYRQDPGQGLRLIYYSQIVNDFQKGDIAEGYSVSREKKESFPLTVTSAQKNPTAFYLCASSTSWTANEQFFGPGTRLTVL.

The V gene is TRBV29-1, the J gene TRBJ1-1; D is undetermined. The CDR3 spans 13 residues. CDR1 SQVTM and CDR2 ANQGSEA come from the germline V gene. V was clipped by 5 bases and J by 6 bases, with 16 bases between them. CDR3 protein: CSVRPGIWAEAFF. DNA for the CDR3: TGCAGCGTTCGACCGGGGATATGGGCTGAAGCTTTCTTT. The variable domain in full, with the rest retrieved from reference TRBV29-1 and TRBJ1-1, is SAVISQKPSRDICQRGTSLTIQCQVDSQVTMMFWYRQQPGQSLTLIATANQGSEATYESGFVIDKFPISRPNLTFSTLTVSNMSPEDSSIYLCSVRPGIWAEAFFGQGTRLTVV.

Details on this clone: The sample holds other DNA sequences that translate to the same CDR3. Here the CDR3 DNA reads TGCAGCGTTGGACAGAGCTCTGGAAACACCATATATTTT. Protein sequence: CSVGQSSGNTIYF. This rearrangement joins TRBV29-1 to TRBJ1-3; D may be TRBD1 (5 bases). CDR1 SQVTM and CDR2 ANQGSEA come from the germline V gene. Trimming stripped 4 bases from V and 0 bases from J, with 7 bases between. There are 13 residues in the CDR3. The full variable domain, in which reference TRBV29-1 and TRBJ1-3 provide the parts outside the CDR3, is SAVISQKPSRDICQRGTSLTIQCQVDSQVTMMFWYRQQPGQSLTLIATANQGSEATYESGFVIDKFPISRPNLTFSTLTVSNMSPEDSSIYLCSVGQSSGNTIYFGEGSWLTVV.

J is TRBJ2-7 and V is TRBV11-2, with D possibly matching TRBD1 (5 bases). The V gene lost 5 bases and the J gene lost 6 bases, with 17 bases spanning the gap. Looked up from germline, CDR1 is SGHAT and CDR2 is FQNNGV. This CDR3 contains 14 residues. The CDR3 is CASSPGQGSREQYF. The CDR3 DNA reads TGTGCCAGCAGCCCAGGGCAGGGATCGCGCGAGCAGTACTTC. The entire variable domain, with the rest obtained from reference TRBV11-2 and TRBJ2-7, is as follows: EAGVAQSPRYKIIEKRQSVAFWCNPISGHATLYWYQQILGQGPKLLIQFQNNGVVDDSQLPKDRFSAERLKGVDSTLKIQPAKLEDSAVYLCASSPGQGSREQYFGPGTRLTVT.

The chain uses TRBV29-1 and TRBJ2-5, with D tentatively TRBD2 (6 bases). The germline CDR1 and CDR2 sequences are SQVTM and ANQGSEA. The V end was cut by 3 bases, the J end by 5 bases, with 13 bases between. The CDR3 is 13 amino acids. The CDR3 loop reads CSVEGGFGETQYF. CDR3 bases: TGCAGCGTTGAGGGAGGATTCGGGGAGACCCAGTACTTC.

This clone was counted only a few times. The gene calls are TRBV30 and TRBJ2-3, with 8 bases identical to TRBD2. Per germline, CDR1 GTSNPN and CDR2 SVGIG (reference sequence). V was clipped by 0 bases and J by 8 bases; unmatched bases: 4. The CDR3 length is 13 residues. CDR3 DNA: TGTGCCTGGAGTGTTGCAACTAGCGGTACGCAGTATTTT. It yields the protein CAWSVATSGTQYF.

Concerning this clone: Other DNA sequences within the sample encode an identical CDR3. This chain joins TRBV5-6 and TRBJ1-1; no clear D gene. The CDR3 loop spans 11 amino acids. In germline, CDR1 is SGHDT, CDR2 YYEEEE. V lost 0 bases and J lost 5, with 2 bases in between. The CDR3 spells CASSLATEAFF. DNA of the CDR3: TGTGCCAGCAGCTTGGCTACTGAAGCTTTCTTT.

The chain combines TRBV5-1 with TRBJ1-4; D perhaps matches TRBD1 (5 bases). The CDR3 is 16 residues long. The germline V gene encodes CDR1 SGHRS and CDR2 YFSETQ. Deletions cut 3 bases from V and 5 bases from J, with 17 bases between. CDR3: CASSSGGANTNEKLFF. In DNA, the CDR3 is TGCGCCAGCAGCTCGGGCGGGGCAAATACCAATGAAAAACTGTTTTTT. Full variable domain (missing parts from reference TRBV5-1 and TRBJ1-4): KAGVTQTPRYLIKTRGQQVTLSCSPISGHRSVSWYQQTPGQGLQFLFEYFSETQRNKGNFPGRFSGRQFSNSRSEMNVSTLELGDSALYLCASSSGGANTNEKLFFGSGTQLSVL.

The CDR3, as DNA: TGTGCCAGCAGCCGGACTAGCGGAGACACCGGGGAGCTGTTTTTT. Protein sequence: CASSRTSGDTGELFF. The V call is TRBV7-9, the J call TRBJ2-2, with 10 positions matching TRBD2. In germline, CDR1 is SEHNR, CDR2 FQNEAQ (reference sequence). There are 15 residues in the CDR3. V lost 5 bases and J lost 3; bases outside the gene matches: 3.

The J gene is TRBJ1-2, the V gene TRBV12-5; the match to TRBD1 covers 9 bases. This CDR3 has 15 residues. The V gene's germline CDR1 is LGHNT and CDR2 FRNRAP. Unmatched junction bases numbered 5, after V lost 1 base and J lost 5 bases. This chain's CDR3 is CASGLEQGAVYGYTF. CDR3 in DNA: TGTGCTAGTGGTTTGGAACAGGGGGCAGTTTATGGCTACACCTTC.

The chain uses TRBV27 and TRBJ2-2, with TRBD1 matching 9 bases. Unmatched junction bases numbered 12, after V lost 7 bases and J lost 6 bases. The CDR3 is made up of 16 amino acids. CDR1 is MNHEY, CDR2 SMNVEV, per germline (reference sequence). The DNA of the CDR3 is TGTGCCAGCACCTTAATCCGAACAGGGGGCCCCGGGGAGCTGTTTTTT. It codes for CASTLIRTGGPGELFF.

The gene calls are TRBV2 and TRBJ2-5; a weak D match, TRBD2 (7 bases). There are 12 residues in the CDR3. V gave up 7 bases and J gave up 5 bases, with 11 bases separating them. The germline CDR1 and CDR2 sequences are SNHLY and FYNNEI. The CDR3 nucleotides read TGTGCCAGCAAGGGGGGGTCGGAGACCCAGTACTTC. Its protein product is CASKGGSETQYF.

The chain carries TRBV29-1 and TRBJ2-7; 10 positions match TRBD2. J was trimmed by 3 bases and V by 3 bases; bases with no gene match: 8. CDR1 and CDR2 (germline): SQVTM, ANQGSEA. This CDR3 is 15 amino acids long. The DNA for the CDR3 is TGCAGCGTTGAGGAGGCTAGCGGGAGTTTCTACGAGCAGTACTTC. This translates into CSVEEASGSFYEQYF.

This chain connects TRBV6-5 to TRBJ2-5; 8 nucleotides align to TRBD1. The end of the DNA aligns better with TRBJ2-7, so the J call may be wrong. CDR3 length: 15 residues. Germline V CDR1 and CDR2: MNHEY, SVGAGI. The CDR3 DNA is TGTGCCAGCAGTTACTGGCAGGGGGCGTTCTACGAGCAGTACTTC. Protein: CASSYWQGAFYEQYF.

The chain employs TRBV7-9 and TRBJ1-1, with 10 bases fitting TRBD1. Germline lookup yields CDR1 SEHNR and CDR2 FQNEAQ (reference sequence). This CDR3 has 15 amino acids. V lost 5 bases to trimming and J lost 4 bases; unmatched junction nucleotides: 7. CDR3 sequence reads: CASSLGQGGITEAFF. The CDR3 region has the DNA TGTGCCAGCAGCCTCGGACAGGGGGGAATCACTGAAGCTTTCTTT.

The rearrangement joins TRBV5-1 to TRBJ2-7; TRBD2 matches 16 bases. This CDR3 has 19 residues. Germline V gene sequence: CDR1 SGHRS, CDR2 YFSETQ. J was trimmed by 1 base and V by 4 bases; bases with no gene match: 11. The CDR3 nucleotides read TGCGCCAGCAGCCCTCGGGGACTAGCGGGAGGGTCCAGGTCCTACGAGCAGTACTTC. It is translated as CASSPRGLAGGSRSYEQYF.

This clone has more than one count but fewer than ten. The chain employs TRBV5-8 and TRBJ2-5, with 14 bases fitting TRBD2. The CDR3 has 18 residues. V gave up 3 bases and J gave up 5 bases; unmatched junction bases: 12. The V gene's germline CDR1 is SGHTS and CDR2 YDEGEE. The CDR3 loop is CASSSGLAGAMGVETQYF. The DNA for the CDR3 is TGTGCCAGCAGCTCGGGACTAGCGGGAGCCATGGGTGTGGAGACCCAGTACTTC.

The chain joins TRBV11-3 to TRBJ2-7, with no clear D. The CDR3 length is 12 residues. Germline-derived CDR1 and CDR2 are SGHNT and YENEEA. With 5 bases removed from V and 6 bases from J, the gap between germline ends came to 11 bases. CDR3 sequence: CASSILLGEQYF. In DNA form, the CDR3 reads TGTGCCAGCAGCATACTACTCGGCGAGCAGTACTTC.

This clone occurred a few times. The chain uses TRBV11-2 and TRBJ1-2; D is perhaps TRBD1 (6 bases). The V end lost 0 bases, the J end lost 6 bases, and 14 bases lay between the germline ends. This CDR3 spans 15 amino acids. Per germline, CDR1 SGHAT and CDR2 FQNNGV. The CDR3 loop reads CASSLDRQEINGYTF. Written as DNA, the CDR3 is TGTGCCAGCAGCTTAGATCGACAGGAGATTAATGGCTACACCTTC. The full variable domain, rest sourced from reference TRBV11-2 and TRBJ1-2, is EAGVAQSPRYKIIEKRQSVAFWCNPISGHATLYWYQQILGQGPKLLIQFQNNGVVDDSQLPKDRFSAERLKGVDSTLKIQPAKLEDSAVYLCASSLDRQEINGYTFGSGTRLTVV.

This sequence joins TRBV7-9 and TRBJ1-1; D call uncertain. V dropped 2 bases and J dropped 0 bases, with 4 bases sitting between them. This CDR3 has 13 amino acids. Per the germline V gene, CDR1 is SEHNR and CDR2 is FQNEAQ (reference sequence). The chain's CDR3 is CASSLSMNTEAFF. The DNA of the CDR3 is TGTGCCAGCAGCTTAAGCATGAACACTGAAGCTTTCTTT.

In this sample, this clone turned up once. The V call is TRBV27, the J call TRBJ2-1; a weak D match, TRBD2 (5 bases). This CDR3 has 12 residues. The V end lost 0 bases, the J end lost 8 bases, and 5 bases lay between the germline ends. The V gene's germline CDR1 is MNHEY and CDR2 SMNVEV (reference sequence). The CDR3 bases are TGTGCCAGCAGTTTATCGAGGGATGAGCAGTTCTTC. Encoded protein: CASSLSRDEQFF.

The rearrangement joins TRBV25-1 to TRBJ2-1, with TRBD2 matching over 10 bases. Germline assignment: CDR1 MGHDK and CDR2 SYGVNS. Trimming took 6 bases from V and 7 from J; bases not matched to a gene: 6. This CDR3 region has 14 residues. The CDR3 DNA follows: TGTGCCAGCAGGAGCGGGAGGGGCGAGAATGAGCAGTTCTTC. Translating gives CASRSGRGENEQFF. The full variable domain, its missing parts supplied by reference TRBV25-1 and TRBJ2-1, is EADIYQTPRYLVIGTGKKITLECSQTMGHDKMYWYQQDPGMELHLIHYSYGVNSTEKGDLSSESTVSRIRTEHFPLTLESARPSHTSQYLCASRSGRGENEQFFGPGTRLTVL.

CDR3: CAWSVQSYEQYF. The CDR3 coding sequence is TGTGCCTGGAGTGTACAGAGTTACGAGCAGTACTTC. V and J are TRBV30 and TRBJ2-7; D gene unclear. Trimming stripped 0 bases from V and 4 bases from J, with 7 bases between. In germline, CDR1 is GTSNPN, CDR2 SVGIG (reference sequence). The CDR3 is made up of 12 amino acids.

V and J are TRBV6-6 and TRBJ2-7; 10 positions match TRBD2. V was clipped by 0 bases and J by 2 bases; unmatched bases: 4. Per the germline V gene, CDR1 is MNHNY and CDR2 is SVGAGI (reference sequence). This CDR3 has 16 amino acids. The CDR3 here is CASSYSASGSPYEQYF. DNA for the CDR3: TGTGCCAGCAGTTACTCGGCTAGCGGGAGCCCCTACGAGCAGTACTTC.

The chain joins TRBV2 to TRBJ2-7; 12 bases agree with TRBD1. The CDR3 loop spans 21 amino acids. J was trimmed by 0 bases and V by 2 bases; bases with no gene match: 17. Germline assignment: CDR1 SNHLY and CDR2 FYNNEI. The CDR3 spells CASSERGVGDRGLHFSYEQYF. The CDR3 DNA is TGTGCCAGCAGTGAACGCGGGGTGGGGGACAGGGGGCTCCACTTCTCCTACGAGCAGTACTTC.